This T cell receptor beta chain was recovered during a study of control samples from healthy donors and cancer patients. Germline values: CDR1 SGHNT, CDR2 YENEEA. CDR3 length: 14 amino acids. Trimming removed 5 bases from V and 7 bases from J, with 12 bases in between. Method: immunoSEQ multiplex PCR; TCRdb's copy keeps in-frame clones and lacks some. The repertoire consists of 100,000 to 150,000 clones, with roughly 90% occurring once and the leading ten covering roughly 2%. This TCR came from a man younger than 35 in good health. V and J are TRBV11-3 and TRBJ1-6; weak D call: TRBD1 (6 bases). Sequencing was done on a sample of blood. CDR3 protein: CASSQSGTNSPLHF. Written as DNA, the CDR3 is TGTGCCAGCAGCCAGAGCGGGACAAATTCACCCCTCCACTTT.